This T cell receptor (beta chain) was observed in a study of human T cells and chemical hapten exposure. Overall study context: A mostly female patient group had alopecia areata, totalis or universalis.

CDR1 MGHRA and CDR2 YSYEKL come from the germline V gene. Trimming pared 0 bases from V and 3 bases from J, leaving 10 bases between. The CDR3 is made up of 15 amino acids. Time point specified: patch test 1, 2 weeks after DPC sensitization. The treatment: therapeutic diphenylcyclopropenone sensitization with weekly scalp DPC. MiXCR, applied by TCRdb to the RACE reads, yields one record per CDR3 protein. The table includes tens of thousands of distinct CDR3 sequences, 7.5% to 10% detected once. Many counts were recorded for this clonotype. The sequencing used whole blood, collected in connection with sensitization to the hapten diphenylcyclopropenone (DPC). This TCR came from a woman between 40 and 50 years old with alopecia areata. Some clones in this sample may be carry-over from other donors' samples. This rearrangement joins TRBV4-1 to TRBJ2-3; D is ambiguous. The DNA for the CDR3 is TGCGCCAGCAGCCAAGATTTGCCGGAGACAGATACGCAGTATTTT. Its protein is CASSQDLPETDTQYF.